This is a list of T cell receptor beta chains from one sample in a study of shared clonotypes between healthy human individuals. Only in-frame clones appear in the TCRdb table, and some are missing; sequencing was by immunoSEQ multiplex PCR. The top ten hold about 1.1% of the sample, which has just over 2,000,000 clones, around 96% seen once. Sequenced input: naive CD8+ T cells sorted from blood. The receptors stem from a man aged 18 to 29 in good health. CDR3s include the opening cysteine and the closing phenylalanine or tryptophan. The D gene is left open where the match is weak. Size tells how often a clone was seen (once, few, many) or the class of an expanded clone, and some rows leave it out.

>TRBJ2-7|TRBV19|NA|NA
TGTGCCAGTAGTCAGCGGGACAAAGCCTACGAGCAGTACTTC
CASSQRDKAYEQYF
>TRBJ2-2|TRBV30|NA|NA
TGTGCCTGGAGTGTAAAGGCTACCGGGGAGCTGTTTTTT
CAWSVKATGELFF
>TRBJ1-2|TRBV19|NA|NA
TGTGCCATAGAAAAGGGGACCGCCAAAACCTTC
CAIEKGTAKTF
>TRBJ1-2|TRBV7-8|NA|NA
TGTGCCAGCAGCTTAGACACTAACTATGGCTACACCTTC
CASSLDTNYGYTF
>TRBJ1-5|TRBV27|once|NA
TGTGCCAGCAGTTCCCGGGACCCACTTCAGCCCCAGCATTTT
CASSSRDPLQPQHF
>TRBJ2-7|TRBV6-1|once|NA
TGTGCCAGCAGTGAGACCGGTTCCTACGAGCAGTACTTC
CASSETGSYEQYF
>TRBJ2-3|TRBV7-6|NA|NA
TGTGCCAGCAGCTTAGACAGAACAGATACGCAGTATTTT
CASSLDRTDTQYF
>TRBJ2-3|TRBV4-1|NA|TRBD1
TGCGCCAGCAGCCAAGAGGGACAGGGGAGGATTGCAGATACGCAGTATTTT
CASSQEGQGRIADTQYF
>TRBJ2-7|TRBV6-5|NA|NA
TGTGCCAGCAGTTACGTGGGGGCGGGATACGAGCAGTACTTC
CASSYVGAGYEQYF
>TRBJ1-5|TRBV19|NA|NA
TGTGCCAGTAGAGGGGGTCTAAATCAGCCCCAGCATTTT
CASRGGLNQPQHF
>TRBJ2-2|TRBV7-9|NA|TRBD1
TGTGCCAGCAGCCCACGTGGGGGACAGGGACCCGGGGAGCTGTTTTTT
CASSPRGGQGPGELFF
>TRBJ1-1|TRBV27|NA|NA
TGTGCCAGCAAAGGGGTGGGGGACACTGAAGCTTTCTTT
CASKGVGDTEAFF
>TRBJ2-1|TRBV6-5|NA|TRBD2
TGTGCCAGCAGTTTCGGACTAGCGGGGGCAGGTGAGCAGTTCTTC
CASSFGLAGAGEQFF
>TRBJ1-2|TRBV13|NA|NA
TGTGCCAGCAGCTTAGAAGGGGGGGCGGACCTTAACTATGGCTACACCTTC
CASSLEGGADLNYGYTF
>TRBJ2-7|TRBV30|NA|NA
TGTGCCTGGAGTGTACTTTTCAACGAGCAGTACTTC
CAWSVLFNEQYF
>TRBJ2-7|TRBV9|NA|NA
TGTGCCAGCAGCCCAGGGATCTCCTACGAGCAGTACTTC
CASSPGISYEQYF
>TRBJ2-7|TRBV29-1|NA|TRBD1
TGCAGCGTGGCATACGGGACAGGCTACGAGCAGTACTTC
CSVAYGTGYEQYF
>TRBJ2-3|TRBV25-1|NA|NA
TGTGCCAGCAGTGATGGTGGGGCCACAGATACGCAGTATTTT
CASSDGGATDTQYF
>TRBJ2-7|TRBV10-3|NA|TRBD2
TGTGCCATCAGTGATAGCGGGAGCTGGTACGAGCAGTACTTC
CAISDSGSWYEQYF
>TRBJ2-5|TRBV7-8|NA|TRBD1
TGTGCCAGCAGCTTAGTGGGACAGGGGAAAGAGACCCAGTACTTC
CASSLVGQGKETQYF
>TRBJ1-5|TRBV2|once|NA
TGTGCCAGCAGTGAGGGGGGCAATCAGCCCCAGCATTTT
CASSEGGNQPQHF